The 28 T cell receptor beta chains given below trace back to one sample, sequenced in a study of CD8 T cells in Susac syndrome. A quantity of about 0.5 to 1 ug RNA underwent reverse transcription using random hexamers. TCRdb independently ran MiXCR on the immunoSEQ multiplex PCR reads; one entry per CDR3 protein. The profile shows fewer than 90,000 distinct CDR3 sequences, 94% of them singletons. The sequencing input was CD8+ T cells from PBMCs. The receptors were sampled from a human donor with Susac syndrome.

The V call is TRBV2, the J call TRBJ1-4; maybe TRBD1 (6 bases). Trimming left V 8 bases short and J 10 bases short, with 14 bases between. Germline V gene sequence: CDR1 SNHLY, CDR2 FYNNEI. The CDR3 sequence is 12 residues long. CDR3: CASGDRSRKLFF. The CDR3 region has the DNA TGTGCCAGCGGCGACAGGAGCAGAAAACTGTTTTTT.

The CDR3 DNA sequence: TGTGCCAGTAGTATAGCGACTAGCGGGGACTACGAGCAGTACTTC. Its translation: CASSIATSGDYEQYF. V and J are TRBV19 and TRBJ2-7; 11 bases fit TRBD2. Germline V CDR1 and CDR2: LNHDA, SQIVND (reference sequence). After removal of 1 base from V and 3 bases from J, the junction contained 2 bases not matched to a gene. The CDR3 extends over 15 amino acids.

The gene calls are TRBV13 and TRBJ2-1; TRBD2 agrees at 9 bases. This CDR3 is built from 14 residues. Germline assignment: CDR1 PRHDT and CDR2 FYEKMQ (reference sequence). V gave up 5 bases and J gave up 6 bases; unmatched junction bases: 5. The CDR3 DNA sequence: TGTGCCAGCAGCAGACTAGCGGAACTCAATGAGCAGTTCTTC. This translates into CASSRLAELNEQFF.

The CDR3, as DNA: TGTGCCTGGAGTGCCGATCCCAGCGTTGAGACCCAGTACTTC. The encoded protein is CAWSADPSVETQYF. The rearrangement joins TRBV30 to TRBJ2-5; D is undetermined. Germline V gene lookup returns CDR1 GTSNPN and CDR2 SVGIG (reference sequence). Trimming pared 1 base from V and 5 bases from J, leaving 14 bases between. The CDR3 is made up of 14 amino acids.

This chain links TRBV7-8 with TRBJ2-3, with 8 nucleotides matching TRBD2. Germline assignment: CDR1 SGHVS and CDR2 FQNEAQ. The CDR3 contains 15 residues. J gave up 0 bases and V 5 bases, and 4 bases lay outside the gene matches. Here the CDR3 DNA reads TGTGCCAGCAGCCGCACTAGCGGTAGCACAGATACGCAGTATTTT. Protein product: CASSRTSGSTDTQYF.

The J gene is TRBJ2-2, the V gene TRBV12-3 or TRBV12-4; D could derive from TRBD1 or TRBD2 (6 bases each). Trimming left V 5 bases short and J 2 bases short, with 18 bases between. The CDR3 has 17 residues. The CDR3 sequence is CASSPGGGGINTGELFF. CDR3 DNA: TGTGCCAGCAGTCCGGGTGGAGGGGGGATTAACACCGGGGAGCTGTTTTTT.

The rearrangement links TRBV29-1 to TRBJ2-7; D gene uncertain. In germline, CDR1 is SQVTM, CDR2 ANQGSEA. The ends were cut back, 3 bases at V and 4 bases at J, with 13 bases in the middle. The CDR3 length is 13 residues. The CDR3 sequence: CSVDVSNGYEQYF. The CDR3 DNA sequence: TGCAGCGTTGATGTCTCCAACGGTTACGAGCAGTACTTC.

The chain couples TRBV29-1 to TRBJ2-6; D may be TRBD1 or TRBD2 (5 bases each). The V end lost 6 bases, the J end lost 0 bases, and 12 bases lay between the germline ends. Germline CDR1 and CDR2: SQVTM and ANQGSEA. The CDR3 is made up of 15 amino acids. This chain's CDR3 is CSVRTGTSGANVLTF. CDR3 DNA: TGCAGCGTACGGACGGGGACCTCTGGGGCCAACGTCCTGACTTTC.

The J gene is TRBJ2-5, the V gene TRBV5-1, with 8 bases identical to TRBD1. Germline CDR1 SGHRS, CDR2 YFSETQ. The CDR3 loop spans 15 amino acids. V gave up 3 bases and J gave up 5 bases; unmatched junction bases: 9. As DNA, the CDR3 is TGCGCCAGCAGCTCATCTCAGGGGGCCGGGGAGACCCAGTACTTC. Amino acid sequence: CASSSSQGAGETQYF.

The chain is built from TRBV15 and TRBJ1-4; the match to TRBD1 covers 9 bases. Germline V gene data show CDR1 as LNHNV and CDR2 as YYDKDF (reference sequence). The CDR3 is made up of 15 amino acids. With 4 bases clipped from V and 5 bases from J, the junction kept 5 bases outside the gene matches. The CDR3 DNA is TGTGCCACCAGCACCAGGGACAGGGAAAATGAAAAACTGTTTTTT. Translated: CATSTRDRENEKLFF.

V is TRBV6-5 and J is TRBJ2-5; the D gene is possibly TRBD2 (6 bases). This CDR3 is built from 13 residues. The germline gives CDR1 MNHEY, CDR2 SVGAGI. V lost 5 bases, J lost 4 bases, and 11 bases lay in between. The CDR3 sequence is CASSNRRGETQYF. The CDR3 bases are TGTGCCAGCAGTAATCGGAGGGGAGAGACCCAGTACTTC.

The chain carries TRBV5-1 and TRBJ1-1, with 7 positions matching TRBD1. V dropped 6 bases and J dropped 1; count of bases not matched to a gene: 3. In germline, CDR1 is SGHRS, CDR2 YFSETQ. The CDR3 runs to 13 residues. The CDR3 loop reads CASTGTANTEAFF. Here the CDR3 DNA reads TGCGCCAGCACGGGGACAGCGAACACTGAAGCTTTCTTT. The variable domain in full, completed from reference TRBV5-1 and TRBJ1-1, reads KAGVTQTPRYLIKTRGQQVTLSCSPISGHRSVSWYQQTPGQGLQFLFEYFSETQRNKGNFPGRFSGRQFSNSRSEMNVSTLELGDSALYLCASTGTANTEAFFGQGTRLTVV.

The chain recombines TRBV7-9 with TRBJ2-5, with 10 bases aligning to TRBD1. The CDR3 is made up of 17 amino acids. The germline gives CDR1 SEHNR, CDR2 FQNEAQ (reference sequence). J was trimmed by 2 bases and V by 3 bases; bases with no gene match: 9. The CDR3 here is CASSFPWDRGQQETQYF. The CDR3 nucleotides read TGTGCCAGCAGCTTTCCCTGGGACAGGGGACAACAAGAGACCCAGTACTTC.

The V call is TRBV5-4, the J call TRBJ2-1; a weak D match, TRBD2 (7 bases). The CDR3 sequence is 13 residues long. The germline CDR1 and CDR2 sequences are SGHNT and YYREEE (reference sequence). V dropped 6 bases and J dropped 6 bases, with 13 bases sitting between them. The CDR3 bases are TGTGCCAGCACTCAAAGGGGGGGCAATGAGCAGTTCTTC. It codes for CASTQRGGNEQFF.

This clonotype came up once. CDR3 region: CSVEDPTSGKKDEQFF. The CDR3 DNA follows: TGCAGCGTTGAAGATCCCACTAGCGGGAAAAAGGATGAGCAGTTCTTC. The genes are TRBV29-1 and TRBJ2-1, with 10 positions matching TRBD2. The germline CDR1 and CDR2 sequences are SQVTM and ANQGSEA. The CDR3 loop spans 16 amino acids. After removal of 0 bases from V and 8 bases from J, the junction contained 10 bases not matched to a gene.

The table lists this clonotype with a count of one. V gene TRBV28 combines with J gene TRBJ2-7, with a tentative D call TRBD1 (6 bases). Trimming left V 6 bases short and J 3 bases short, with 15 bases between. The germline gives CDR1 MDHEN, CDR2 SYDVKM. This CDR3 has 14 residues. Written as DNA, the CDR3 is TGTGCCAGCAGGGGTTCGGACAGCGACTACGAGCAGTACTTC. Encoded protein: CASRGSDSDYEQYF.

This sequence joins TRBV13 and TRBJ2-1; D may be TRBD2 (5 bases). CDR3 length: 12 residues. With 6 bases removed from V and 9 bases from J, the gap between germline ends came to 12 bases. Looked up from germline, CDR1 is PRHDT and CDR2 is FYEKMQ (reference sequence). CDR3 in amino acids: CASSQRTGEQFF. CDR3 coding DNA: TGTGCCAGCAGTCAAAGGACTGGTGAGCAGTTCTTC.

DNA of the CDR3: TGTGCCAGTAGCCATACGGCAGGGGTCTCGGACACCGGGGAGCTGTTTTTT. Translation gives CASSHTAGVSDTGELFF. The chain has TRBV19 and TRBJ2-2; a possible D gene is TRBD1 (6 bases). Germline CDR1 and CDR2: LNHDA and SQIVND (reference sequence). Trimming took off 6 bases at V and 3 bases at J, with 20 bases between the two ends. The CDR3 is made up of 17 amino acids.

The V and J genes are TRBV19 and TRBJ2-7, with D maybe TRBD2 (6 bases). The CDR3 runs to 14 residues. Per germline, CDR1 LNHDA and CDR2 SQIVND (reference sequence). V was trimmed by 5 bases and J by 0 bases, leaving 11 bases between them. CDR3 DNA sequence: TGTGCCAGTAGTGCCGGACTAAGCTCCTACGAGCAGTACTTC. Its translation: CASSAGLSSYEQYF.

The chain couples TRBV4-1 to TRBJ2-1; 10 bases line up with TRBD1. The V and J ends lost 3 bases and 6 bases, in that order; junction bases with no gene match: 2. The CDR3 is made up of 14 amino acids. Germline V gene sequence: CDR1 MGHRA, CDR2 YSYEKL. The CDR3 loop is CASSQGTGVNEQFF. DNA for the CDR3: TGCGCCAGCAGCCAGGGGACAGGGGTCAATGAGCAGTTCTTC.

The genes are TRBV15 and TRBJ1-2, with TRBD1 matching 9 bases. The CDR3 loop spans 14 amino acids. CDR1 is LNHNV, CDR2 YYDKDF, per germline (reference sequence). V was clipped by 5 bases and J by 5 bases; unmatched bases: 6. The chain's CDR3 is CATSSRDRVYGYTF. CDR3 in DNA: TGTGCCACCAGCTCTCGGGACAGGGTTTATGGCTACACCTTC.

The chain couples TRBV20-1 to TRBJ2-4; 8 positions agree with TRBD2. Germline V gene data show CDR1 as DFQATT and CDR2 as SNEGSKA (reference sequence). The CDR3 length is 19 residues. After removal of 4 bases from V and 0 bases from J, the junction contained 17 bases not matched to a gene. DNA for the CDR3: TGCAGTGCTAATCGACTAGCGAGCGGGGGACCACTAGCCAAAAACATTCAGTACTTC. This codes for CSANRLASGGPLAKNIQYF.

Notes on this clonotype: An end of the junction does not agree with germline; a read error may underlie this. The rearrangement joins TRBV28 to TRBJ2-1, with TRBD1 identical over 10 bases. Germline CDR1 MDHEN, CDR2 SYDVKM. The CDR3 is 18 amino acids. In DNA, the CDR3 is TGTGCCTGCAGTCCTCCGGGACAGGGGTTATCCCAATGGTATGAGCAGTTCTTC. This translates into CACSPPGQGLSQWYEQFF.

The rearrangement uses TRBV7-8 and TRBJ2-1; no reliable D call. Germline loops: CDR1 SGHVS, CDR2 FQNEAQ. The CDR3 has 13 residues. The V end lost 2 bases, the J end lost 2 bases, and 4 bases lay between the germline ends. CDR3 amino acids: CASSLFTYNEQFF. The CDR3, as DNA: TGTGCCAGCAGCTTATTTACCTACAATGAGCAGTTCTTC.

The sample holds a few counts of this clonotype. The CDR3 sequence is CASSTAWDYEQYF. CDR3 sequence (DNA): TGTGCCAGCAGCACCGCCTGGGACTACGAGCAGTACTTC. The chain employs TRBV7-9 and TRBJ2-7; D gene uncertain. From germline, CDR1 is SEHNR and CDR2 FQNEAQ (reference sequence). V was clipped by 5 bases and J by 3 bases, with 11 bases between them. The CDR3 is made up of 13 amino acids.

This chain links TRBV20-1 with TRBJ1-1, with D uncertain. The CDR3 is 10 amino acids. Trimming took off 4 bases at V and 5 bases at J, with 5 bases between the two ends. Germline V gene sequence: CDR1 DFQATT, CDR2 SNEGSKA (reference sequence). As DNA, the CDR3 is TGCAGTGCTATTGAGACTGAAGCTTTCTTT. It translates to CSAIETEAFF.

This clonotype was observed a few times. V and J are TRBV27 and TRBJ1-5, with 9 bases lining up with TRBD1. CDR1 and CDR2 (germline): MNHEY, SMNVEV (reference sequence). The CDR3 is 15 residues long. V lost 3 bases to trimming and J lost 3 bases; unmatched junction nucleotides: 3. CDR3 residues: CASSLTGGSNQPQHF. For the CDR3, the DNA is TGTGCCAGCAGTTTGACAGGGGGGTCCAATCAGCCCCAGCATTTT.

The table lists this clonotype with a count of one. The chain combines TRBV7-2 with TRBJ1-1; D is uncertain. The CDR3 totals 11 residues. Germline CDR1 SGHTA, CDR2 FQGNSA. The V gene lost 10 bases and the J gene lost 0 bases, with 6 bases spanning the gap. The CDR3, as DNA: TGTGCCACCGAAATGAACACTGAAGCTTTCTTT. This gives the protein CATEMNTEAFF.